This TCR beta chain derives from a study of T cells after yellow fever vaccination. Findings of the study overall: The secondary T-cell response peaked on day 5, not day 15, but was weaker.

The TCR cDNA carried a universal primer site and UMIs from 5'RACE template switching. Via MiXCR, TCRdb re-called the 5' RACE reads, giving one row per CDR3 protein. Of about 310,000 distinct CDR3 sequences detected, 3.6% appear once; the ten largest clones hold 20% to 30%. This clonotype came up many times. Its antigen remains unknown. Germline CDR1 reads SGHRS; CDR2 reads YFSETQ. The CDR3 has 16 residues. V gave up 3 bases and J gave up 4 bases; unmatched junction bases: 8. The J gene is TRBJ2-3, the V gene TRBV5-1, with 10 bases fitting TRBD2. Material: PBMCs, obtained on the day of the yellow fever booster vaccination. The receptor was derived from a man between 18 and 29 years old who received the YFV17D yellow fever vaccine. CDR3 in amino acids: CASSSVVAGGADTQYF. CDR3 in DNA: TGCGCCAGCAGCTCGGTTGTAGCGGGGGGCGCAGATACGCAGTATTTT.